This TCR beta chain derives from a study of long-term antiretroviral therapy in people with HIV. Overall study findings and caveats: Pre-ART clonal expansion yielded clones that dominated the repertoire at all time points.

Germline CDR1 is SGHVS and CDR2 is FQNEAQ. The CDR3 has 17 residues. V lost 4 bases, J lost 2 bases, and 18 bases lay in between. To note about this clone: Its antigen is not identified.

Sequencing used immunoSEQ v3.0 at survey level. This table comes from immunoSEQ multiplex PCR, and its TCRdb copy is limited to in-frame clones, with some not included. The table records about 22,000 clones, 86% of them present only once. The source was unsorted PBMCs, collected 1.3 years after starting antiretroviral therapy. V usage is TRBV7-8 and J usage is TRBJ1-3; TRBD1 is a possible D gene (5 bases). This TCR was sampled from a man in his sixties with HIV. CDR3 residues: CASSSDRRTYAGNTIYF. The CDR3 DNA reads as TGTGCCAGCAGCTCCGACAGAAGAACATATGCTGGAAACACCATATATTTT.